This T cell receptor beta chain is from a study of beta chain features in type 1 diabetes listed by TCRdb under 2018. Describing the broader study: Patients and healthy donors did not differ in mean age, gender distribution, total cell number or subset yield. Whereas all 30 or so donors provided naive and central memory subsets, regulatory and stem cell-like memory subsets were isolated from just 8 patients and roughly 8 healthy donors. The study compared the TCRB repertoires of sorted circulating CD4+ T cell subsets in recently diagnosed type 1 diabetes patients with those in matched healthy donors. A total of 85 million to 140 million sorted cells were examined across all samples, and a strong correlation was observed between cell number per subset and RNA yield. Beyond this particular receptor, the publication reports: Naive, central memory and regulatory TCRB repertoires appeared to be more alike among patients than among healthy donors. A moderate but significant shortening of TCRB CDR3 length was observed in type 1 diabetes patients in all four CD4+ subsets. Fewer insertions and more nucleotide deletions at VDJ recombination sites were observed in patients with type 1 diabetes, implying thymic rearrangement abnormalities. Because cDNA was sequenced instead of genomic DNA, activated cells with high expression could be over-represented, although the groups did not differ in activation or CD3 levels. Shorter templates might have been favored by PCR, but patient and control samples were amplified and corrected together, so both groups would have been affected equally by any skew. Because small numbers of individuals were included in the HLA sub-analyses, any influence of HLA type on TCRB rearrangement was left unresolved.

All of the isolated RNA was reverse transcribed with the High Capacity cDNA Reverse Transcription Kit, so expressed TCRB transcripts were sequenced. Deep immunoSEQ sequencing was applied to naive, central memory and regulatory T cell samples, giving an average of around 4 million total reads per sample. Sorted cells were lysed in RLT buffer and RNA was extracted with DNase-treated RNeasy Micro or Mini kits, depending on cell number. Each cell subset was processed separately to prevent cross-contamination, with patient and healthy donor samples processed together. The immunoSEQ multiplex PCR was used to amplify TCRB sequences from cDNA, yielding 87-bp fragments that span the CDR3 region. Sequencing of the amplicons was performed on the Illumina HiSeq platform. On the authors' methods: Synthetic template baselines were used to correct PCR bias computationally, reads within Hamming distance 2 were collapsed, and singletons that could not be merged were discarded. By aligning reads against IMGT, V, D and J genes, CDR3 length, and insertions or deletions at six rearrangement sites were assigned. Within each subset, clonotype counts were normalized to sorted cell number, and only after that were true diversity and Gini coefficients computed with the tcR R package. The overlap coefficient, calculated on TCRB nucleotide sequences, was used to quantify repertoire sharing. Out-of-frame TCRB sequences from naive cells were analyzed as a proxy for the pre-selection repertoire. Entries here come from immuneACCESS through TCRdb and include only in-frame sequences with V and J called. Some clones fail to appear in such tables; in the studies checked, an unresolved V gene covers under half of the shortfall, and the cause of the remainder is unknown. V, J and clone size are those of that table, while D and trimming were read from the DNA. The sample table shows 600,000 or so clones, and 11% to 15% are seen once. The ten largest account for 0.035% to 0.045% of the sample.

Each donor gave one peripheral blood draw, averaging approximately 120 mL, which was collected into heparinised tubes. Naive, central memory, regulatory and stem cell-like memory CD4+ T cells were sorted on a BD FACSAria II using a panel including CD45RO, CCR7, CD25, CD127, CD95 and CD27. Purity was above 95% for every sorted population. Right away, PBMCs were isolated by Lymphoprep density gradient centrifugation and were stained directly, with no culture step. Samples were stained and sorted in pairs, with one healthy donor and one patient per experiment, so that batch effects were minimized. Comments on this clone: The antigen it binds to is not known. The record has no base qualities; no much larger clone is one base away.

CDR1 and CDR2, looked up from the germline V gene, are SGHVS and FQNEAQ. Here V drops 7 bases and J drops 0 bases, and the junction holds 7 bases not matched to any gene. The CDR3 has 18 amino acids, counting the end cysteine and phenylalanine. Here the CDR3 DNA is all that survives: 54 bases in frame from base 1. Sequencing was done on a sample of naive CD4+ T cells from blood. Per the publication, the cell subset or site label means: true naive CD4+ T cells. The clonotype was recovered from a man younger than 35 with type 1 diabetes. The chain was built from TRBV7-8 and TRBJ2-1; 15 of the junction bases match TRBD2. The CDR3 protein sequence reads: CASTTGLAGGISYNEQFF. The sequence in DNA is TGTGCCAGCACCACGGGACTAGCGGGGGGTATCTCCTACAATGAGCAGTTCTTC.